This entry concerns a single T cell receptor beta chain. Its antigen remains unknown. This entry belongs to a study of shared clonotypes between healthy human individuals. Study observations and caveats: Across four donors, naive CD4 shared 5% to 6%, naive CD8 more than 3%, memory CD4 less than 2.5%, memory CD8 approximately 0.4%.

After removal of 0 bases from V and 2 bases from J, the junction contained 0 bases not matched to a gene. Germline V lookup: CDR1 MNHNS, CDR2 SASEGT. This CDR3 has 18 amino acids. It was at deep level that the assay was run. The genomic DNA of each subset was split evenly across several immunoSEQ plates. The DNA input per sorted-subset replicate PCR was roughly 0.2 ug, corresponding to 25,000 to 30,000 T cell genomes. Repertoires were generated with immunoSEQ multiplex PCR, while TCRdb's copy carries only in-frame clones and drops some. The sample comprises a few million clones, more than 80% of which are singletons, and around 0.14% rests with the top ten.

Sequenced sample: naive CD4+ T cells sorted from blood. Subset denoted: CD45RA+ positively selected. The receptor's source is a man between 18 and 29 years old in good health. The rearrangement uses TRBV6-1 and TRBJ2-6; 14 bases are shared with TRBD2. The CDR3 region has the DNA TGTGCCAGCAGTGAAGCGACTAGCGGGAGGGCTGGGGCCAACGTCCTGACTTTC. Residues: CASSEATSGRAGANVLTF.